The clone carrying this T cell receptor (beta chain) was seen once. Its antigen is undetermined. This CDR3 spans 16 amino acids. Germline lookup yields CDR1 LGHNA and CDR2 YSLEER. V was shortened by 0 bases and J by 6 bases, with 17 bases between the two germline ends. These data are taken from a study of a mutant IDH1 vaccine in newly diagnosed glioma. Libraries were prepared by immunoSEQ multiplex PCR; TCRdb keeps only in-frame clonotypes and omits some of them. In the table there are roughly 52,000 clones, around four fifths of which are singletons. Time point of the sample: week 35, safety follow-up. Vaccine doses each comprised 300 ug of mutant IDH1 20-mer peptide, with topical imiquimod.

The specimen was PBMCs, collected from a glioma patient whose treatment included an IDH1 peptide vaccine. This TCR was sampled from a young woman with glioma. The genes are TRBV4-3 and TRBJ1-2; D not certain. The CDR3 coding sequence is TGCGCCAGCAGCCAAGATGCGCGCGGGAGGTACGATGGCTACACCTTC. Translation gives CASSQDARGRYDGYTF.